Detailed here is one T cell receptor (beta chain). Its specificity is not known. This record comes from a study of human CD8 memory T cell subsets. Early memory CD8+ T cells that were CCR7+ PD-1+ TIGIT+ with exhausted-like traits constituted the TPEX cells. From healthy donors, buffy coats were the source of the PBMC. The authors enriched total CD8+ T cells by negative magnetic separation. Duplicate vials of some 140,000 sorted CD8+ T cells per subset supplied the RNA. Libraries for TCR beta were constructed using UMI-labeled 5' RACE. TCRdb re-analyzed the 5' RACE reads; it lists each CDR3 protein once, without DNA. Recorded for this sample: almost 7,500 distinct CDR3 sequences. Broader study findings: Estimation with Chao1 suggested higher diversity among stem-like memory T cells relative to precursor exhausted T cells.

There are 18 residues in the CDR3. The germline V gene has CDR1 WNHNN and CDR2 SYGVQD (reference sequence). This clonotype originated in a human donor in good health. The J gene is TRBJ1-5, the V gene TRBV10-1. Sequenced sample: CD8+ T cells from PBMCs. The CDR3: CASSGGGGAPYSNQPQHF.